This T cell receptor beta chain was retrieved from a study of CD8 T cells in Susac syndrome. About 0.5 to 1 ug RNA was reverse transcribed with random hexamers. Amplification of TCR beta CDR3 by immunoSEQ multiplex PCR spanned 54 Vbeta and 13 Jbeta. TCRdb re-analysed the immunoSEQ multiplex PCR reads in MiXCR, keeping a single row per CDR3 protein. The sample gives 250,000 to 300,000 distinct CDR3 sequences, 80% to 90% of which show up once; approximately 0.11% is in the top ten. The study sequenced TCR beta in blood CD8+ and CD4+ T cells. Patients with stable or active relapsing-remitting disease, all of them treatment-naive, made up the multiple sclerosis controls. TEMRA cells were FACS-enriched, while CD8+ and CD4+ T cells were negatively isolated. There are 12 residues in the CDR3. CDR1 is SQVTM and CDR2 is ANQGSEA in the germline V gene. V was pared by 5 bases and J by 2 bases, with 10 bases between.

The chain has TRBV29-1 and TRBJ2-7, with D maybe TRBD2 (6 bases). The sequence was collected from a human donor with multiple sclerosis. What was sequenced was CD8+ T cells from PBMCs. The CDR3 bases are TGCAGCGTTACGGGGAGGCCCTACGAGCAGTACTTC. Its protein is CSVTGRPYEQYF.